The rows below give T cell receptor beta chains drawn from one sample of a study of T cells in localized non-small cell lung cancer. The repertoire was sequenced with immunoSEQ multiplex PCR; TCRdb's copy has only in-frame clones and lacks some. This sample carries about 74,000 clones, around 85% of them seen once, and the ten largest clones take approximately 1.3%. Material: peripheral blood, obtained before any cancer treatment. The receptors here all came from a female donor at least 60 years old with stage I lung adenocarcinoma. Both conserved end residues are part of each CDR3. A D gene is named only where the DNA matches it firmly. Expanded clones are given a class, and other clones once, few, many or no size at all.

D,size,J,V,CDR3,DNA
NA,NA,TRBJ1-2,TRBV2,CASIALKTDGYTF,TGTGCCAGCATCGCGCTAAAGACAGATGGCTACACCTTC
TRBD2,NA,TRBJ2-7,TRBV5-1,CASSLDSGRINEQYF,TGCGCCAGCAGCTTGGATAGCGGGAGGATCAACGAGCAGTACTTC
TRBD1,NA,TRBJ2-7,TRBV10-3,CAISGTGFYEQYF,TGTGCCATCAGTGGGACAGGTTTCTACGAGCAGTACTTC
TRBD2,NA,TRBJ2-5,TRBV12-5,CASGPMNAGGRETQYF,TGTGCTAGTGGTCCTATGAATGCGGGGGGGCGGGAGACCCAGTACTTC
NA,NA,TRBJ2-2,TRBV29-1,CSVDTGSGAGELFF,TGCAGCGTAGATACAGGGAGCGGGGCCGGGGAGCTGTTTTTT
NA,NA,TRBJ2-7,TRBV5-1,CASSAKTGSYEQYF,TGCGCCAGCAGCGCCAAGACGGGATCCTACGAGCAGTACTTC
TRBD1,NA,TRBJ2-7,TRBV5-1,CASSPGAGGGYEQYF,TGCGCCAGCAGCCCCGGCGCAGGGGGCGGGTACGAGCAGTACTTC
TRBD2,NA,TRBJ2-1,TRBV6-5,CASSRGRAGYNEQFF,TGTGCCAGCAGCCGCGGGAGGGCCGGATACAATGAGCAGTTCTTC
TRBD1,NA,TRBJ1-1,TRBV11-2,CASSPRQGATEAFF,TGTGCCAGCAGCCCCCGACAGGGAGCCACTGAAGCTTTCTTT
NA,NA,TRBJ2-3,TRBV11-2,CASSSRSGGATDTQYF,TGTGCCAGCAGCTCCCGTTCCGGGGGCGCAACAGATACGCAGTATTTT
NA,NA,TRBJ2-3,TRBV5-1,CASSFGPSTDTQYF,TGCGCCAGCAGCTTTGGTCCTAGCACAGATACGCAGTATTTT
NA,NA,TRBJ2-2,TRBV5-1,CASSQGQNTGELFF,TGCGCCAGCAGCCAGGGACAGAACACCGGGGAGCTGTTTTTT
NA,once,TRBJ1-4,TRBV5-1,CASSSPSGVANEKLFF,TGCGCCAGCAGCTCACCCTCCGGGGTGGCTAATGAAAAACTGTTTTTT
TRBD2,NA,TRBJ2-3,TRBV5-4,CASSLPSGSIDTQYF,TGTGCCAGCAGCTTGCCTAGCGGGAGCATAGATACGCAGTATTTT
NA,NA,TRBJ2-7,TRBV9,CASSVDGGADEQYF,TGTGCCAGCAGCGTAGATGGAGGGGCGGACGAGCAGTACTTC
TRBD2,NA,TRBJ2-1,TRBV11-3,CASSLAGGLYNEQFF,TGTGCCAGCTCACTAGCGGGAGGCCTTTACAATGAGCAGTTCTTC
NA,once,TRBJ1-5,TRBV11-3,CASSLDRRQPQHF,TGTGCCAGCAGCTTAGACAGACGTCAGCCCCAGCATTTT
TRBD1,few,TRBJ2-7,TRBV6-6,CASSPRQGYEQYF,TGTGCCAGCAGTCCCCGACAGGGCTACGAGCAGTACTTC
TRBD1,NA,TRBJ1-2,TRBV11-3,CASSSRGLDGYTF,TGTGCCAGCAGCTCAAGGGGGCTCGATGGCTACACCTTC
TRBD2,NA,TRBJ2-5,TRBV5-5,CASSSGLAGAGPETQYF,TGTGCCAGCAGCTCGGGACTAGCGGGGGCGGGTCCAGAGACCCAGTACTTC
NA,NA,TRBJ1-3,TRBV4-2,CASSQDRAAFSGNTIYF,TGTGCCAGCAGCCAAGATAGGGCAGCTTTCTCTGGAAACACCATATATTTT
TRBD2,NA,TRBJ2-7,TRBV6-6,CASSLGLAGGGYEQYF,TGTGCCAGCAGTTTGGGACTAGCGGGAGGAGGCTACGAGCAGTACTTC
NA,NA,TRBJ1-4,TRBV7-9,CASSLRGTNEKLFF,TGTGCCAGCAGCTTAAGGGGGACTAATGAAAAACTGTTTTTT
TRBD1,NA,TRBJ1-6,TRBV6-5,CASSYTWDRNNSPLHF,TGTGCCAGCAGTTACACTTGGGACAGAAATAATTCACCCCTCCACTTT
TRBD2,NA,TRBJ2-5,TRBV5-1,CASSRGLAGEETQYF,TGCGCCAGCAGCCGGGGACTAGCGGGGGAAGAGACCCAGTACTTC
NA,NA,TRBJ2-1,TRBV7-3,CASSDPGSSYNEQFF,TGTGCCAGCAGCGACCCGGGGAGCTCCTACAATGAGCAGTTCTTC
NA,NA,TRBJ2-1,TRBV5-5,CASSLAGKRAYNEQFF,TGTGCCAGCAGCTTGGCGGGCAAACGGGCGTACAATGAGCAGTTCTTC
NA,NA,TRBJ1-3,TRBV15,CATSRGVAGNTIYF,TGTGCCACCAGCAGAGGCGTGGCTGGAAACACCATATATTTT
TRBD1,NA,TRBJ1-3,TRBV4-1,CASSVSRGSGNTIYF,TGCGCCAGCAGCGTTAGCAGGGGGTCCGGAAACACCATATATTTT
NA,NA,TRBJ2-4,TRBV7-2,CASSPVGGLAPYF,TGTGCCAGCAGCCCCGTGGGTGGGCTAGCACCGTACTTC
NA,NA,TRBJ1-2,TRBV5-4,CASSLDKYGYTF,TGTGCCAGCAGCCTAGACAAATATGGCTACACCTTC
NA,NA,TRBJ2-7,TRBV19,CASSIGQAPTYEQYF,TGTGCCAGTAGTATCGGTCAGGCGCCCACATACGAGCAGTACTTC
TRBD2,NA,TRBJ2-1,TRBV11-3,CASSLEVAGSGEQFF,TGTGCCAGCAGCCTCGAGGTAGCGGGCTCCGGGGAGCAGTTCTTC
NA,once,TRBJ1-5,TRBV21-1,CASSKLGQGWGPQHF,TGTGCCAGCAGCAAACTAGGACAGGGGTGGGGGCCCCAGCATTTT
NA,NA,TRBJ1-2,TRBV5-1,CASSLTRVEGYTF,TGCGCCAGCAGCTTGACAAGGGTTGAAGGCTACACCTTC
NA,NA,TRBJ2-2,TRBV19,CASSMGRNTGELFF,TGTGCCAGTAGTATGGGCCGGAACACCGGGGAGCTGTTTTTT
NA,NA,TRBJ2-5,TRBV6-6,CASSYSAGGETQYF,TGTGCCAGCAGTTATTCGGCAGGAGGAGAGACCCAGTACTTC
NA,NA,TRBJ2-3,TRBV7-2,CASSSRIVTRDSSTDTQYF,TGTGCCAGCAGCTCTAGAATAGTTACCCGTGATTCTAGCACAGATACGCAGTATTTT
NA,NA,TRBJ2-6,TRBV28,CASSQGSGANVLTF,TGTGCCAGCAGTCAGGGGTCCGGGGCCAACGTCCTGACTTTC
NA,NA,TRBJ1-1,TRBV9,CASSGAGLNTEAFF,TGTGCCAGCAGCGGAGCCGGGCTGAACACTGAAGCTTTCTTT
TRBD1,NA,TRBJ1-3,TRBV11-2,CASSVGDSPGNTIYF,TGTGCCAGCAGCGTGGGGGACAGTCCTGGAAACACCATATATTTT
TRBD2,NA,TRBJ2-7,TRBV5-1,CASSPRPRSGRVHMNYEQYF,TGCGCCAGCAGCCCAAGACCCCGGAGCGGGAGGGTCCACATGAACTACGAGCAGTACTTC
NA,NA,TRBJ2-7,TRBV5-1,CASRGSLSYEQYF,TGCGCCAGCAGGGGTAGTTTGTCCTACGAGCAGTACTTC
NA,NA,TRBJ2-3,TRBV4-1,CASSNERGETDTQYF,TGCGCCAGCAGCAACGAAAGGGGAGAAACAGATACGCAGTATTTT
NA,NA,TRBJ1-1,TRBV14,CASSQLGSEAFF,TGTGCCAGCAGCCAATTAGGGAGTGAAGCTTTCTTT
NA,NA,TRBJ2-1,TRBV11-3,CASSLVHSEQFF,TGTGCCAGCAGCTTAGTTCACAGTGAGCAGTTCTTC
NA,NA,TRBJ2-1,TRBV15,CATSRGSSGQWQFF,TGTGCCACCAGCAGAGGTTCATCAGGGCAATGGCAGTTCTTC
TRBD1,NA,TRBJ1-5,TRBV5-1,CASSPGQVGNQPQHF,TGCGCCAGCAGCCCGGGACAGGTCGGCAATCAGCCCCAGCATTTT
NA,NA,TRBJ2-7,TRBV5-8,CASSLLPGSSYEQYF,TGTGCCAGCAGCTTGCTCCCCGGGAGCTCCTACGAGCAGTACTTC
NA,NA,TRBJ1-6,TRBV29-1,CSVEDVAQSSSYNSPLHF,TGCAGCGTTGAAGATGTAGCACAGTCAAGCTCCTATAATTCACCCCTCCACTTT
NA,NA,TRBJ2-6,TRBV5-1,CASSLDISGANVLTF,TGCGCCAGCAGCTTGGATATCTCTGGGGCCAACGTCCTGACTTTC
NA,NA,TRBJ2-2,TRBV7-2,CASSLGALAGDTGELFF,TGTGCCAGCAGCTTAGGAGCGCTAGCAGGGGACACCGGGGAGCTGTTTTTT
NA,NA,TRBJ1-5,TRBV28,CASSPGNQPQHF,TGTGCCAGCAGCCCCGGCAATCAGCCCCAGCATTTT
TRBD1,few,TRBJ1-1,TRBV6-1,CASSARQGQNTEAFF,TGTGCCAGCAGTGCCCGACAGGGGCAGAACACTGAAGCTTTCTTT
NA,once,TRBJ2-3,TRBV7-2,CASSSGLFTDTQYF,TGTGCCAGCAGCTCGGGACTGTTCACAGATACGCAGTATTTT
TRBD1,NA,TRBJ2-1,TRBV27,CASSFTRDRGEQFF,TGTGCCAGCAGTTTCACCCGGGACAGGGGTGAGCAGTTCTTC